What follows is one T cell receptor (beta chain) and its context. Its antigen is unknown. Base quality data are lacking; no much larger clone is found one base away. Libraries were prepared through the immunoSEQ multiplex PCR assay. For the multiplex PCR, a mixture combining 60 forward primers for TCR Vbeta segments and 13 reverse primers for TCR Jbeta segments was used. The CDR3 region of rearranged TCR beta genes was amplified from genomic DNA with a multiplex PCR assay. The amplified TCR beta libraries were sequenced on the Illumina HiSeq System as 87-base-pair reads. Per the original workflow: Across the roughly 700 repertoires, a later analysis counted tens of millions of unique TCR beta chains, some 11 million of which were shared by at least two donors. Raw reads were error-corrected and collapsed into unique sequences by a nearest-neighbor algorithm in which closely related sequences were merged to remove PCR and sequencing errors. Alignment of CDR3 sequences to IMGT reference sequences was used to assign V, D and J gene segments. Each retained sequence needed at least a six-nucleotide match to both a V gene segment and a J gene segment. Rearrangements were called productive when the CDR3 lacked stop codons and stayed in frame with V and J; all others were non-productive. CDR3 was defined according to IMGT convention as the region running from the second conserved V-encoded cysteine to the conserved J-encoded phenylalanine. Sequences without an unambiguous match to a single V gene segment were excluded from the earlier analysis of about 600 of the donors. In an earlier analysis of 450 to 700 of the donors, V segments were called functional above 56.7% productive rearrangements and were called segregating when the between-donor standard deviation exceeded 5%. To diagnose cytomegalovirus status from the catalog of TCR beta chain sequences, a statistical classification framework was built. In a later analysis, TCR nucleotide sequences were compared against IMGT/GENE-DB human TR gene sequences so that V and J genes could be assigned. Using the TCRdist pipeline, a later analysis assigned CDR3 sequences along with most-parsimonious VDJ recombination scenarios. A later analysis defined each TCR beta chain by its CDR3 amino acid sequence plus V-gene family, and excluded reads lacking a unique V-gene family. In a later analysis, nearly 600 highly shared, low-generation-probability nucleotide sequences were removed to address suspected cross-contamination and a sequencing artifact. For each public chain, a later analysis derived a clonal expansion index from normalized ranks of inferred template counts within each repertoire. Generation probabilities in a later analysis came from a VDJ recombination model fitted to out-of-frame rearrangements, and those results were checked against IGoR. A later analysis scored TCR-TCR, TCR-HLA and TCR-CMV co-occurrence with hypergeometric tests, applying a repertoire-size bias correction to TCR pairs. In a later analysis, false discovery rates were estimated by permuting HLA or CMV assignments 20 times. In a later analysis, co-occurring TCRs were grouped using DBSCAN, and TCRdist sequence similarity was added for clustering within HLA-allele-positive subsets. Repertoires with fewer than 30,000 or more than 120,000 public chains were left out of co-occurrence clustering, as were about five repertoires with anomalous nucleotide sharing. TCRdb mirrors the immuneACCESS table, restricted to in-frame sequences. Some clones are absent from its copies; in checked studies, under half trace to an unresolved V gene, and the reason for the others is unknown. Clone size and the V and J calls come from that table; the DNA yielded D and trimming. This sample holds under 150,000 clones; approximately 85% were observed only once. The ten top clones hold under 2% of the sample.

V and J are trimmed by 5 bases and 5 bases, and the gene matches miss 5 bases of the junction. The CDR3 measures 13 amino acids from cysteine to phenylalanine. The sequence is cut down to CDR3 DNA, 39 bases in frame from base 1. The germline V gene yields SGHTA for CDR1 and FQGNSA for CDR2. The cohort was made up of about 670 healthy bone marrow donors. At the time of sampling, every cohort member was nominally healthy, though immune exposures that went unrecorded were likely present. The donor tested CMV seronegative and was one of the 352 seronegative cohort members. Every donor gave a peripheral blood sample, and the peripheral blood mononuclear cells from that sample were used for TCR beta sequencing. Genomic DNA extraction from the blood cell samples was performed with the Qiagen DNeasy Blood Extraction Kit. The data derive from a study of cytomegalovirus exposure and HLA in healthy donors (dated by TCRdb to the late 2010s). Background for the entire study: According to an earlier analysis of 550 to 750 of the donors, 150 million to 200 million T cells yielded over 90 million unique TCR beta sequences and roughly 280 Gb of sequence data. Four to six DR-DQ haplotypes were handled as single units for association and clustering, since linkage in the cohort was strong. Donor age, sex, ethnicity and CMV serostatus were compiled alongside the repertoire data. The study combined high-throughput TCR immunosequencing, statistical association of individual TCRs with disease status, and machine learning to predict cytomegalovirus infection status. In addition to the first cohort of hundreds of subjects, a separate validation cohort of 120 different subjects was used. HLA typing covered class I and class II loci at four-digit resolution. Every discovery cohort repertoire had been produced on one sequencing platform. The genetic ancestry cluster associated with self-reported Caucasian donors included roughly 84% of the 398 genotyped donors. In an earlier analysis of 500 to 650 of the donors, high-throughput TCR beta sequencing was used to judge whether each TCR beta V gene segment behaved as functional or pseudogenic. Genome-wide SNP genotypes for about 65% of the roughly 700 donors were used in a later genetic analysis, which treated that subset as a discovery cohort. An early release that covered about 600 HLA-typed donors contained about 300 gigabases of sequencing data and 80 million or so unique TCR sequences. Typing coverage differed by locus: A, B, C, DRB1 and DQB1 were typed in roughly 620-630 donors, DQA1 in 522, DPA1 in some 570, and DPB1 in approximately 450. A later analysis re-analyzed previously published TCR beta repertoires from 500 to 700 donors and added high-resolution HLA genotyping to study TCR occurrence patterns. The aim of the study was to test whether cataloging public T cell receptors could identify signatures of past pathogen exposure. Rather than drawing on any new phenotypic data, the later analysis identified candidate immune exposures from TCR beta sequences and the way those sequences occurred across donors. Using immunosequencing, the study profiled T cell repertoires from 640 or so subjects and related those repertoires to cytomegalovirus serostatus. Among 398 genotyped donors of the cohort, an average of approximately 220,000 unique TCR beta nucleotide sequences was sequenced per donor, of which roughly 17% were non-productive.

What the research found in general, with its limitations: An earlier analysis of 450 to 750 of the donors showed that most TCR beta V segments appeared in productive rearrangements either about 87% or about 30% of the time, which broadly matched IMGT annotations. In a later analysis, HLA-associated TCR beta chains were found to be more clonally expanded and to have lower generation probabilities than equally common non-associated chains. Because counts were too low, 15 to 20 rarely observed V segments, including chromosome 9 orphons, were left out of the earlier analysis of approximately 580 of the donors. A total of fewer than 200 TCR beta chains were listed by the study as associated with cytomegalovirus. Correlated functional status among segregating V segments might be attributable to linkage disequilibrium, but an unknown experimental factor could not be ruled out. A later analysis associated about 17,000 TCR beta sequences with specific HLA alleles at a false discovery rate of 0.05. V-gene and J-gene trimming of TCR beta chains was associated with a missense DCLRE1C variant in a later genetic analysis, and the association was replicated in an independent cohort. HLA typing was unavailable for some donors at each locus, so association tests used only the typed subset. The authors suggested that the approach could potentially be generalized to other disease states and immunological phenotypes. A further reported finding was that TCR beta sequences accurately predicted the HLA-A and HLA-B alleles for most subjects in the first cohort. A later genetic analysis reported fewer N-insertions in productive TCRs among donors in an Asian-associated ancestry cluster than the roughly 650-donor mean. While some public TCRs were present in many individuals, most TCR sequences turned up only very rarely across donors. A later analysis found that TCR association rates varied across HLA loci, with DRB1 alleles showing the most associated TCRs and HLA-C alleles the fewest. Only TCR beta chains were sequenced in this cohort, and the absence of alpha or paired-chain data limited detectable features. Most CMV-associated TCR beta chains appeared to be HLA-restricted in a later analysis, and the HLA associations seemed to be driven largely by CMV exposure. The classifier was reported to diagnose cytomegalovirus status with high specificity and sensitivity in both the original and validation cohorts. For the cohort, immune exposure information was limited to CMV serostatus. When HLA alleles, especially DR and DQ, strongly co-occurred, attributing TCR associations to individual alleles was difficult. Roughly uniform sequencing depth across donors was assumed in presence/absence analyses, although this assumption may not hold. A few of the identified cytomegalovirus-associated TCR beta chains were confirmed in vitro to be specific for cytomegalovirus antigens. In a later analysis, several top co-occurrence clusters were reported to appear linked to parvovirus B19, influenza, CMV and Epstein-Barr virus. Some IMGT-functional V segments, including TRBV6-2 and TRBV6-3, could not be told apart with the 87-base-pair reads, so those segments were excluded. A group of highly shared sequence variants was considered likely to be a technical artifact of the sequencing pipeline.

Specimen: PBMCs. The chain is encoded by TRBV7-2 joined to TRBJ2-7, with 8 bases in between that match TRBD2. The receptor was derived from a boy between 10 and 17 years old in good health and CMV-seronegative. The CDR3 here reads CASSPPGGDEQYF. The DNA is TGTGCCAGCAGCCCACCCGGGGGGGACGAGCAGTACTTC.